This is a list of T cell receptor beta chains from one sample in a study of T cell responses to AZD1222 COVID-19 vaccine. Only in-frame clones appear in the TCRdb table, and some are missing; sequencing was by immunoSEQ multiplex PCR. This sample has roughly 140,000 clones; roughly 93% occur once, and the top ten carry approximately 12%. The sample consisted of peripheral blood, taken after recovery from COVID-19. The origin of the receptors is an adult who had recovered from COVID-19. Each CDR3 is given with its conserved first and last residue. The D gene is left open where the match is weak. Size values are once, few and many counts, or a class for expanded clones, and some rows have none.

V: TRBV4-2
size: -
D: TRBD2
length: 15
J: TRBJ2-3
DNA: TGTGCCAGCAGCCAAGCCGGGACTAAAACAGATACGCAGTATTTT
CDR3: CASSQAGTKTDTQYF

V: TRBV4-1
size: -
D: TRBD2
length: 17
J: TRBJ2-7
DNA: TGCGCCAGCAGCCAAGATCCGTCTAGCGGGATAATTTACGAGCAGTACTTC
CDR3: CASSQDPSSGIIYEQYF

V: TRBV30
size: -
D: TRBD1
length: 12
J: TRBJ2-7
DNA: TGTGCCTGGAGTGTACAGGGGAACGAGCAGTACTTC
CDR3: CAWSVQGNEQYF

V: TRBV5-1
size: -
D: -
length: 15
J: TRBJ2-7
DNA: TGCGCCACCACGTCAGACCCAAGTGGGCCCTACGAGCAGTACTTC
CDR3: CATTSDPSGPYEQYF

V: TRBV6-5
size: -
D: -
length: 14
J: TRBJ2-7
DNA: TGTGCCAGCACTCCTACAGGGCCTATCTACGAGCAGTACTTC
CDR3: CASTPTGPIYEQYF

V: TRBV3-1/TRBV3-2
size: -
D: -
length: 13
J: TRBJ1-3
DNA: TGTGCCAGCTCGGGGGCGGGAGGAAACACCATATATTTT
CDR3: CASSGAGGNTIYF

V: TRBV2
size: once
D: TRBD2
length: 18
J: TRBJ2-3
DNA: TGTGCCAGCAGTGAAATGGGAAGCGGGAGGCAGGGTACAGATACGCAGTATTTT
CDR3: CASSEMGSGRQGTDTQYF

V: TRBV6-2/TRBV6-3
size: -
D: -
length: 17
J: TRBJ1-2
DNA: TGTGCCAGCAGTTACTCGCTGGAACGGACTCCTAACTATGGCTACACCTTC
CDR3: CASSYSLERTPNYGYTF

V: TRBV28
size: once
D: -
length: 15
J: TRBJ2-7
DNA: TGTGCCAGCACCCCGGGTGGCGTTTTGGTTTACGAGCAGTACTTC
CDR3: CASTPGGVLVYEQYF

V: TRBV28
size: -
D: -
length: 14
J: TRBJ1-5
DNA: TGTGCCAGCTCGGACAGAGATAGCAATCAGCCCCAGCATTTT
CDR3: CASSDRDSNQPQHF

V: TRBV28
size: -
D: -
length: 13
J: TRBJ1-5
DNA: TGTGCCAGCAGTCTGGACAGCAATCAGCCCCAGCATTTT
CDR3: CASSLDSNQPQHF

V: TRBV2
size: -
D: -
length: 15
J: TRBJ1-6
DNA: TGTGCCAGCAGTGACGAGAGGGCCTATAATTCACCCCTCCACTTT
CDR3: CASSDERAYNSPLHF

V: TRBV5-8
size: -
D: -
length: 15
J: TRBJ2-7
DNA: TGTGCCAGCAGCGTCCCAGGGGCGGGAGTAAACGAGCAGTACTTC
CDR3: CASSVPGAGVNEQYF

V: TRBV30
size: -
D: -
length: 14
J: TRBJ1-4
DNA: TGTGCCTGGGGGCCCGGGACCGTGAATGAAAAACTGTTTTTT
CDR3: CAWGPGTVNEKLFF

V: TRBV11-2
size: -
D: TRBD2
length: 15
J: TRBJ2-7
DNA: TGTGCCAGCAGCTTGGCCCAGCGGGAAATCTACGAGCAGTACTTC
CDR3: CASSLAQREIYEQYF

V: TRBV6-5
size: -
D: TRBD2
length: 15
J: TRBJ2-3
DNA: TGTGCCAGCACCGGGACTAGCGGGAGGTGGGATACGCAGTATTTT
CDR3: CASTGTSGRWDTQYF

V: TRBV3-1/TRBV3-2
size: -
D: -
length: 15
J: TRBJ1-4
DNA: TGTGCCAGCAGCTTTGAGGGGGCAACTAATGAAAAACTGTTTTTT
CDR3: CASSFEGATNEKLFF

V: TRBV19
size: -
D: -
length: 14
J: TRBJ1-4
DNA: TGTGCCAGTAGTACACAGGCAACGAATGAAAAACTGTTTTTT
CDR3: CASSTQATNEKLFF

V: TRBV28
size: -
D: -
length: 15
J: TRBJ2-4
DNA: TGTGCCAGCAGTCCAGGGCGGCGGGCCAAAAACATTCAGTACTTC
CDR3: CASSPGRRAKNIQYF

V: TRBV11-3
size: once
D: -
length: 15
J: TRBJ2-1
DNA: TGTGCCAGCAGCCCCGGGAGGGACAGCTACAATGAGCAGTTCTTC
CDR3: CASSPGRDSYNEQFF

V: TRBV3-1/TRBV3-2
size: -
D: TRBD1
length: 16
J: TRBJ2-6
DNA: TGTGCCAGCAGCCAAGGCCCCAGGGGGCGCGATCTGGTCCTGACTTTC
CDR3: CASSQGPRGRDLVLTF

V: TRBV10-1
size: -
D: TRBD2
length: 20
J: TRBJ2-1
DNA: TGCGCCAGCAGCCCCATCCCGGGACTAGCGGGAGGCCGCTCCTACAATGAGCAGTTCTTC
CDR3: CASSPIPGLAGGRSYNEQFF

V: TRBV10-3
size: -
D: -
length: 17
J: TRBJ1-2
DNA: TGTGCCATCAGTGTTCCATTCCCACGTGTGGGCAACTATGGCTACACCTTC
CDR3: CAISVPFPRVGNYGYTF

V: TRBV28
size: -
D: -
length: 14
J: TRBJ2-7
DNA: TGTGCCAGCAACCTAGCCCAAACCTCCTACGAGCAGTACTTC
CDR3: CASNLAQTSYEQYF

V: TRBV3-1/TRBV3-2
size: -
D: -
length: 14
J: TRBJ2-7
DNA: TGTGCCAGCAGGAAGGAGGGGGCGACCTACGAGCAGTACTTC
CDR3: CASRKEGATYEQYF

V: TRBV30
size: -
D: TRBD2
length: 15
J: TRBJ2-3
DNA: TGTGCCTGGAGTAAGGGCGGGGGACTCCCAGATACGCAGTATTTT
CDR3: CAWSKGGGLPDTQYF

V: TRBV28
size: -
D: -
length: 11
J: TRBJ1-1
DNA: TGTGCCAGCCATGGGGGACACCAGGCTTTCTTT
CDR3: CASHGGHQAFF

V: TRBV19
size: -
D: -
length: 15
J: TRBJ2-1
DNA: TGTGCCAGTAGTCCGCCGGGATTGGGCCCTAATGAGCAGTTCTTC
CDR3: CASSPPGLGPNEQFF

V: TRBV29-1
size: -
D: -
length: 12
J: TRBJ2-1
DNA: TGCAGCGTTGGCAGGGATTTCGATGAGCAGTTCTTC
CDR3: CSVGRDFDEQFF

V: TRBV28
size: -
D: TRBD2
length: 15
J: TRBJ2-7
DNA: TGTGCCAGCAGTTCGGGAGGAGTTTCATCCTACGAGCAGTACTTC
CDR3: CASSSGGVSSYEQYF

V: TRBV2
size: -
D: -
length: 12
J: TRBJ1-2
DNA: TGTGCCAGCTATGTGGACCGCCGTGGCTACACCTTC
CDR3: CASYVDRRGYTF

V: TRBV29-1
size: -
D: -
length: 12
J: TRBJ2-4
DNA: TGCAGCGTTGTGGGGGGCGCAGACATTCAGTACTTC
CDR3: CSVVGGADIQYF

V: TRBV5-1
size: -
D: -
length: 9
J: TRBJ2-5
DNA: TGCGCCTCCGGGGTGACCCAGTACTTC
CDR3: CASGVTQYF

V: TRBV27
size: -
D: -
length: 16
J: TRBJ1-6
DNA: TGTGCCAGCAGTTTATCGGGAGGGCTGGGGAATTCACCCCTCCACTTT
CDR3: CASSLSGGLGNSPLHF

V: TRBV3-1/TRBV3-2
size: once
D: -
length: 12
J: TRBJ2-7
DNA: TGTGCCAGCAGCCCCCGGGGGAGCGAGCAGTACTTC
CDR3: CASSPRGSEQYF

V: TRBV6-1
size: few
D: -
length: 14
J: TRBJ1-3
DNA: TGTGCCAGCAGTGAAAGAAATATTGGGGACACCATATATTTT
CDR3: CASSERNIGDTIYF

V: TRBV6-5
size: -
D: -
length: 15
J: TRBJ1-3
DNA: TGTGCCAGCAGTCGTGACAGTCCCTCTGGAAACACCATATATTTT
CDR3: CASSRDSPSGNTIYF

V: TRBV4-1
size: -
D: TRBD2
length: 16
J: TRBJ2-1
DNA: TGCGCCAGCAGCCAAGATATCCTAGCGGGAGCCAGTGAGCAGTTCTTC
CDR3: CASSQDILAGASEQFF

V: TRBV4-1
size: once
D: -
length: 13
J: TRBJ1-1
DNA: TGCGCCAGCAGCCAGCGACAGAACACTGAAGCTTTCTTT
CDR3: CASSQRQNTEAFF

V: TRBV12-3/TRBV12-4
size: -
D: -
length: 13
J: TRBJ1-5
DNA: TGTGCCAGCAGCCCTCTGGTCAATCAGCCCCAGCATTTT
CDR3: CASSPLVNQPQHF

V: TRBV24-1
size: -
D: -
length: 15
J: TRBJ2-4
DNA: TGTGCCACCAGTGATCCCGGGTCGGGAATTGACATTCAGTACTTC
CDR3: CATSDPGSGIDIQYF

V: TRBV27
size: -
D: TRBD1
length: 21
J: TRBJ1-5
DNA: TGTGCCAGCAGTTTATATTCCGGGGCGGGACAGGGAAAAGCAAGCAATCAGCCCCAGCATTTT
CDR3: CASSLYSGAGQGKASNQPQHF

V: TRBV15
size: -
D: -
length: 14
J: TRBJ1-1
DNA: TGTGCCACCAGCAGAGATAGGGTGAACACTGAAGCTTTCTTT
CDR3: CATSRDRVNTEAFF

V: TRBV11-2
size: -
D: -
length: 12
J: TRBJ1-1
DNA: TGTGCCAGCAGCTTGATCGGCACTGAAGCTTTCTTT
CDR3: CASSLIGTEAFF

V: TRBV19
size: -
D: -
length: 14
J: TRBJ2-5
DNA: TGTGCCAGTAGCTCTGGGCCAGGCGGAGAGACCCAGTACTTC
CDR3: CASSSGPGGETQYF

V: TRBV2
size: -
D: -
length: 14
J: TRBJ1-2
DNA: TGTGCCAGCACCAGACTCCAGGGGATTGATGGCTACACCTTC
CDR3: CASTRLQGIDGYTF

V: TRBV7-9
size: -
D: -
length: 14
J: TRBJ2-2
DNA: TGTGCCAGCCGTCAGGGCACGAACACCGGGGAGCTGTTTTTT
CDR3: CASRQGTNTGELFF

V: TRBV3-1/TRBV3-2
size: -
D: TRBD2
length: 16
J: TRBJ2-2
DNA: TGTGCCAGCAGCCCCGGACTAGGAGCCCTCACCGGGGAGCTGTTTTTT
CDR3: CASSPGLGALTGELFF